The 2 T cell receptor beta chains listed next were all sequenced from one sample in a study of T-cell reconstitution after alpha-beta-depleted transplantation in children. Unique molecular identifiers were incorporated during preparation of the TCRbeta library. TCRdb re-derived calls from the PCR reads in MiXCR, one entry per CDR3 protein. The data contain 450,000 to 700,000 distinct CDR3 sequences, 27% of them singletons. The sample here was PBMCs, taken before TCRalphabeta/CD19-depleted stem cell transplant. The origin of the receptors is a boy less than two years old with Wiskott-Aldrich syndrome, due to receive a stem cell transplant.

The chain is built from TRBV10-3 and TRBJ2-3, with D possibly being TRBD2 (5 bases). Deletions cut 3 bases from V and 3 bases from J, with 10 bases between. Germline values: CDR1 ENHRY, CDR2 SYGVKD. The CDR3 spans 14 residues. The CDR3 nucleotides are TGTGCCATCAGTGACAAAGAGGGAACAGATACGCAGTATTTT. Its protein product is CAISDKEGTDTQYF.

The V call is TRBV20-1, the J call TRBJ2-7; D is ambiguous. CDR3 length equals 12 residues. CDR1 is DFQATT, CDR2 SNEGSKA, per germline (reference sequence). Trimming left V 6 bases short and J 5 bases short, with 14 bases between. The CDR3 here is CSATMLTDEQYF. CDR3 DNA: TGCAGTGCCACGATGCTTACCGACGAGCAGTACTTC.